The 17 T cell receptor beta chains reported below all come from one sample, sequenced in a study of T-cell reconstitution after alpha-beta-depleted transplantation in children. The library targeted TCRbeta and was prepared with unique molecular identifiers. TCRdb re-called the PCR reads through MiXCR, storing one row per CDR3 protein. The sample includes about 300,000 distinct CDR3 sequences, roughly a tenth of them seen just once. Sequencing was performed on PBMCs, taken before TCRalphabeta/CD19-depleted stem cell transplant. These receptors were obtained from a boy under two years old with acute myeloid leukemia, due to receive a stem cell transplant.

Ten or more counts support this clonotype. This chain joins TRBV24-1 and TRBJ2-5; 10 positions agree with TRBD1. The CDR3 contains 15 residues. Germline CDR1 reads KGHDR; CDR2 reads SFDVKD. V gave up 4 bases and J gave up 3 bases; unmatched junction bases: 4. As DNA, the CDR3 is TGTGCCACCAGTGACCCGGGACAGGGGAAAGAGACCCAGTACTTC. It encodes CATSDPGQGKETQYF.

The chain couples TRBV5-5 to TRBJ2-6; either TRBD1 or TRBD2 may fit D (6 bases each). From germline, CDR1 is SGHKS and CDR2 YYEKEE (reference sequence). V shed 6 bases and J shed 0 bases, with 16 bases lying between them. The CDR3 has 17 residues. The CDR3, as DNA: TGTGCCAGCAACCAAGGGGGGTTTGGCTCTGGGGCCAACGTCCTGACTTTC. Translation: CASNQGGFGSGANVLTF. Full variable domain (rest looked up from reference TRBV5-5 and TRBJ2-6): DAGVTQSPTHLIKTRGQQVTLRCSPISGHKSVSWYQQVLGQGPQFIFQYYEKEERGRGNFPDRFSARQFPNYSSELNVNALLLGDSALYLCASNQGGFGSGANVLTFGAGSRLTVL.

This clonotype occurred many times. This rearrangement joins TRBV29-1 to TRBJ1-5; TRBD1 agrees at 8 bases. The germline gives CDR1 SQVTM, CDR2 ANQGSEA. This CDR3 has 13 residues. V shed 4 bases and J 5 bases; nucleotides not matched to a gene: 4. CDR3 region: CSVGTGRYQPQHF. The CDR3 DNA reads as TGCAGCGTTGGGACAGGGCGGTATCAGCCCCAGCATTTT.

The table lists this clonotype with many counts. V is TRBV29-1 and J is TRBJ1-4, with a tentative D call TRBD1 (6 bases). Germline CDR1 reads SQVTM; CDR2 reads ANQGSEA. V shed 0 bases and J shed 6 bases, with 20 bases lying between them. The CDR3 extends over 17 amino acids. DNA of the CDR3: TGCAGCGTTGAAGATCGGTTGAGGGGGGGTCTTGATGAAAAACTGTTTTTT. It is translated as CSVEDRLRGGLDEKLFF.

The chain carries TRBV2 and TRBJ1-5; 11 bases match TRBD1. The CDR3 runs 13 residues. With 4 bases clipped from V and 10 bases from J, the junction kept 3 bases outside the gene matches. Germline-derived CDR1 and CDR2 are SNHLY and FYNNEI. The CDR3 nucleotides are TGTGCCAGCAGTGCGGGACAGGGGGGCCCCCAGCATTTT. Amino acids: CASSAGQGGPQHF.

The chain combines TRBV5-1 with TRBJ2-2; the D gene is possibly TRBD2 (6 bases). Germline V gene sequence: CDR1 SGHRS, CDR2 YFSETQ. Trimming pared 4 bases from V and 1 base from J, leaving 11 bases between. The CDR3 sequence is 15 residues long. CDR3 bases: TGCGCCAGCAGCAAGCGGGTAGAGAACACCGGGGAGCTGTTTTTT. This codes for CASSKRVENTGELFF. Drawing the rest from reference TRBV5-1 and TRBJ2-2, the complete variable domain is KAGVTQTPRYLIKTRGQQVTLSCSPISGHRSVSWYQQTPGQGLQFLFEYFSETQRNKGNFPGRFSGRQFSNSRSEMNVSTLELGDSALYLCASSKRVENTGELFFGEGSRLTVL.

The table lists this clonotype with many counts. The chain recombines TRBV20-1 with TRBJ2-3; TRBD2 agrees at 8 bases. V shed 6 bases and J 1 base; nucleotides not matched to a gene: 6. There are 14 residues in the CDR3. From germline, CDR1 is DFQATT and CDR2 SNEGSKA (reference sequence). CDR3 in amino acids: CSAPGGPGTDTQYF. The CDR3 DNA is TGCAGTGCCCCGGGGGGGCCTGGCACAGATACGCAGTATTTT.

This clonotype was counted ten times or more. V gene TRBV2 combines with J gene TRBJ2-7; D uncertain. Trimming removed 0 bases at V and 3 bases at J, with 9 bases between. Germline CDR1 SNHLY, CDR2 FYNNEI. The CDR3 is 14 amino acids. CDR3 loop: CASSEASAIYEQYF. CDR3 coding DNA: TGTGCCAGCAGTGAAGCCTCTGCCATCTACGAGCAGTACTTC.

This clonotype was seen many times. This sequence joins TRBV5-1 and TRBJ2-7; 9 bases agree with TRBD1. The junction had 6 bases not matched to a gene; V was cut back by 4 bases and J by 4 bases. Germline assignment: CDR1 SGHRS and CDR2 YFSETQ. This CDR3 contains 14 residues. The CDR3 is CASSGRDRVYEQYF. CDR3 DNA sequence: TGCGCCAGCAGCGGCCGGGACAGGGTATACGAGCAGTACTTC.

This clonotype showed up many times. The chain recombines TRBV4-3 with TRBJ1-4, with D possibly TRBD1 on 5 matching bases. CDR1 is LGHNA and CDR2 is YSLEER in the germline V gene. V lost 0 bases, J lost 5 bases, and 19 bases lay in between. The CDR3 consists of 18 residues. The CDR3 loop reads CASSQDWVAYRSNEKLFF. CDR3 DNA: TGCGCCAGCAGCCAAGATTGGGTAGCGTACAGGTCCAATGAAAAACTGTTTTTT.

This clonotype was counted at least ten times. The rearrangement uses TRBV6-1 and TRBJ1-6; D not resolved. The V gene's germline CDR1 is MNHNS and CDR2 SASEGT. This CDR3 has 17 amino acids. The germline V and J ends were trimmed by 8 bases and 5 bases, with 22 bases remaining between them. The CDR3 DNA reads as TGTGCCAGCCCGTTCCATGGAGCTGGGAACCATAATTCACCCCTCCACTTT. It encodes CASPFHGAGNHNSPLHF.

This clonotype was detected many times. The CDR3 reads CASSPPGELFF. CDR3 DNA sequence: TGTGCCAGCAGTCCCCCTGGGGAGCTGTTTTTT. The rearrangement uses TRBV12-3 or TRBV12-4 and TRBJ2-2; no clear D gene. This CDR3 is 11 amino acids long. Trimming removed 5 bases from V and 8 bases from J, with 6 bases in between.

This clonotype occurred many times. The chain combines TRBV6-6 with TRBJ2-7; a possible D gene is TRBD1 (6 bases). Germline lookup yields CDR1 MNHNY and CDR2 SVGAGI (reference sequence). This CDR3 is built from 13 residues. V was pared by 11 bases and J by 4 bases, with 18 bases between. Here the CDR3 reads CARASQGAYEQYF. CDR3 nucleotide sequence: TGTGCCCGAGCCTCACAGGGCGCGTACGAGCAGTACTTC.

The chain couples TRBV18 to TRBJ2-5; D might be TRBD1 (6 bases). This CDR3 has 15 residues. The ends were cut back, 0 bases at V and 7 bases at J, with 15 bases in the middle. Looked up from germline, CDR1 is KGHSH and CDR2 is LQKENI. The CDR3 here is CASSPPEQGSGTQYF. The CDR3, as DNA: TGTGCCAGCTCACCACCAGAACAGGGTTCAGGGACCCAGTACTTC.

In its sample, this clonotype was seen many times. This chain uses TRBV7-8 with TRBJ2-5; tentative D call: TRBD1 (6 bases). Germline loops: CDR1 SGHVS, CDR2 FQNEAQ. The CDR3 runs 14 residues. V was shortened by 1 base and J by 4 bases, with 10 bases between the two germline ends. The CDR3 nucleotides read TGTGCCAGCAGCTTAGTGGTCAGGGGAGAGACCCAGTACTTC. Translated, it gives CASSLVVRGETQYF.

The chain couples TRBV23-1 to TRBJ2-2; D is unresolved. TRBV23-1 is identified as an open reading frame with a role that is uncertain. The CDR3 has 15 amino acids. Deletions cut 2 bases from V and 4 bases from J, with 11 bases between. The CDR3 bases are TGCGCCAGCAGTCAACCGTGGATAATCACCGGGGAGCTGTTTTTT. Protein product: CASSQPWIITGELFF.

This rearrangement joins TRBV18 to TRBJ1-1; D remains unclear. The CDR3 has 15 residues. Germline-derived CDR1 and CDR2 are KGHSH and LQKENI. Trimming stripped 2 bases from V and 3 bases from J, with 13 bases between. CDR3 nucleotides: TGTGCCAGCTCACCAGGTAGTAAAGTGCACACTGAAGCTTTCTTT. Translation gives CASSPGSKVHTEAFF.